This passage covers 21 T cell receptor beta chains from one sample sequenced in a study of blood T cell repertoires in COVID-19 (dated by TCRdb to the early 2020s). The library was built by means of the immunoSEQ multiplex PCR assay. This is the immuneACCESS table as TCRdb keeps it, with only in-frame sequences that have V and J called. A part of the clones is gone; compared with another copy, unresolved V genes explain less than half, and the rest is unexplained. This sample holds roughly 450,000 clones; around 90% were observed only once. 0.6% of the sample comes from the top ten. Sequenced: PBMCs or T cells enriched from blood (not recorded which). These receptors all stem from a man aged 18 to 29 who had recovered from COVID-19.

This sequence joins TRBV7-5 and TRBJ2-7; whether TRBD2, the table's D call, matches the DNA was not checked. TRBV7-5 is a documented pseudogene. The CDR3 has 17 amino acids. CDR3 region: CVRNKRKVRVWTGEQYF. The CDR3 nucleotides read TGTGTCAGAAACAAGCGTAAGGTGCGGGTTTGGACTGGCGAGCAGTACTTC.

As concerns this clone: Germline is not matched at one junction end, which may reflect a read error. The V gene is TRBV2, the J gene TRBJ1-2; D is perhaps TRBD1 (5 bases). The CDR3 is 12 residues long. The germline gives CDR1 SNHLY, CDR2 FYNNEI. This CDR3 reads CASRGQNYSYTF. As DNA, the CDR3 is TGTGCCAGCAGGGGGCAAAACTATAGCTACACCTTC.

The chain joins TRBV27 to TRBJ1-2, with D unclear. The V gene's germline CDR1 is MNHEY and CDR2 SMNVEV (reference sequence). V lost 5 bases and J lost 4, with 17 bases in between. This CDR3 has 15 residues. The CDR3 protein is CASSPLIDSAYGYTF. The CDR3 bases are TGTGCCAGCAGTCCCCTGATAGATAGTGCCTATGGCTACACCTTC.

The chain employs TRBV29-1 and TRBJ2-1, with a tentative D call TRBD2 (5 bases). The CDR3 is 13 residues long. Germline CDR1 SQVTM, CDR2 ANQGSEA. The V end was cut by 7 bases, the J end by 10 bases, with 20 bases between. The CDR3 nucleotides are TGCAGCGGGGATATGAGCCCTTCGGGAGAGCAGTTCTTC. This codes for CSGDMSPSGEQFF.

The V call is TRBV3-1 (or the pseudogene TRBV3-2), the J call TRBJ2-7, with D tentatively TRBD1 (5 bases). V shed 0 bases and J shed 3 bases, with 12 bases lying between them. Looked up from germline, CDR1 is LGHDT and CDR2 is YNNKEL (reference sequence). This CDR3 is 15 amino acids long. The DNA for the CDR3 is TGTGCCAGCAGCCAAGATCCAGGGATCCGCTACGAGCAGTACTTC. Translated, it gives CASSQDPGIRYEQYF.

The DNA of the CDR3 is TGTGCCAGTAGTATTGGGGGGGGAAGGAGCAATCAGCCCCAGCATTTT. Translation gives CASSIGGGRSNQPQHF. The chain carries TRBV19 and TRBJ1-5, with a possible D match to TRBD1 (5 bases). This CDR3 has 16 amino acids. Trimming cost V 3 bases and J 1 base, with 13 bases left between them. The germline V gene has CDR1 LNHDA and CDR2 SQIVND (reference sequence).

CDR3 sequence: CASSTAGGSENIQYF. CDR3 nucleotides: TGTGCCAGCAGCACAGCGGGAGGGTCGGAAAACATTCAGTACTTC. The chain couples TRBV9 to TRBJ2-4; TRBD2 agrees at 10 bases. This CDR3 spans 15 amino acids. CDR1 is SGDLS, CDR2 YYNGEE, per germline. V lost 4 bases, J lost 5 bases, and 6 bases stayed unmatched.

The rearrangement uses TRBV9 and TRBJ1-4; the match to TRBD1 covers 8 bases. Germline assignment: CDR1 SGDLS and CDR2 YYNGEE. V lost 4 bases to trimming and J lost 8 bases; unmatched junction nucleotides: 10. CDR3 length equals 15 residues. The CDR3 reads CASSSQTGVDEKLFF. The CDR3 nucleotides read TGTGCCAGCAGCTCTCAGACAGGGGTAGACGAAAAACTGTTTTTT.

This sequence joins TRBV11-2 and TRBJ1-2; 8 nucleotides line up with TRBD1. Looked up from germline, CDR1 is SGHAT and CDR2 is FQNNGV. J gave up 4 bases and V 1 base, and 5 bases lay outside the gene matches. There are 15 residues in the CDR3. CDR3 bases: TGTGCCAGCAGCTTAGGCACAGGGGGGCTCTATGGCTACACCTTC. This encodes CASSLGTGGLYGYTF.

The rearrangement joins TRBV4-1 to TRBJ1-5; D is unresolved. Trimming shortened V by 3 bases and J by 0 bases, and 6 bases separated the two germline ends. This CDR3 region has 14 residues. CDR1 is MGHRA, CDR2 YSYEKL, per germline. CDR3 nucleotides: TGCGCCAGCAGCCAGGAGAATAGCAATCAGCCCCAGCATTTT. Protein: CASSQENSNQPQHF.

The rearrangement links TRBV27 to TRBJ2-5; D is perhaps TRBD1 (5 bases). V dropped 1 base and J dropped 5 bases, with 14 bases sitting between them. Germline CDR1 MNHEY, CDR2 SMNVEV (reference sequence). The CDR3 length is 15 residues. CDR3 sequence (DNA): TGTGCCAGCAGTTTATTCGGCCTCAAGGGGGAGACCCAGTACTTC. This sequence encodes CASSLFGLKGETQYF.

The rearrangement uses TRBV5-4 and TRBJ2-7; a possible D gene is TRBD2 (7 bases). V gave up 3 bases and J gave up 5 bases, with 21 bases separating them. This CDR3 is built from 16 residues. Germline V gives CDR1 SGHNT, CDR2 YYREEE (reference sequence). CDR3 sequence (DNA): TGTGCCAGCAGCTGGGGGGGTGGGACACGTGGAGACGAGCAGTACTTC. It yields the protein CASSWGGGTRGDEQYF.

The chain uses TRBV12-5 and TRBJ1-1; D may be TRBD1 (6 bases). The germline gives CDR1 LGHNT, CDR2 FRNRAP. CDR3 length: 18 residues. V shed 0 bases and J shed 5 bases, with 22 bases lying between them. CDR3 nucleotide sequence: TGTGCTAGTGGTTTGGTACTGGGAAGGTCAACAGGGCGGACTGAAGCTTTCTTT. Its translation: CASGLVLGRSTGRTEAFF.

The chain is built from TRBV14 and TRBJ2-3; 9 bases are a match to TRBD1. CDR1 and CDR2 (germline): SGHDN, FVKESK. The CDR3 totals 15 residues. J was trimmed by 6 bases and V by 3 bases; bases with no gene match: 7. CDR3 amino acids: CASSHLGTGRDTQYF. The CDR3 nucleotides read TGTGCCAGCAGCCACCTCGGGACAGGGAGGGATACGCAGTATTTT.

The rearrangement uses TRBV5-1 and TRBJ1-1, with D possibly being TRBD1 (5 bases). The V gene lost 2 bases and the J gene lost 1 base, with 9 bases spanning the gap. Germline loops: CDR1 SGHRS, CDR2 YFSETQ. This CDR3 contains 14 residues. The CDR3 DNA is TGCGCCAGCAGCTTTCAGGGATCGAACACTGAAGCTTTCTTT. Translating gives CASSFQGSNTEAFF.

The chain employs TRBV6-5 and TRBJ1-3, with D possibly TRBD1 on 6 matching bases. The CDR3 consists of 15 residues. Germline values: CDR1 MNHEY, CDR2 SVGAGI. V gave up 6 bases and J gave up 1 base, with 13 bases separating them. CDR3: CASSPVDSSGNTIYF. In nucleotides, the CDR3 is TGTGCCAGCAGCCCCGTGGACAGTTCTGGAAACACCATATATTTT.

V and J are TRBV19 and TRBJ2-3, with D possibly TRBD2 on 5 matching bases. CDR3 length: 14 amino acids. Germline CDR1 LNHDA, CDR2 SQIVND (reference sequence). The ends were cut back, 6 bases at V and 4 bases at J, with 14 bases in the middle. This chain's CDR3 is CASRKVSRADTQYF. The CDR3 bases are TGTGCCAGTAGGAAGGTATCGAGGGCAGATACGCAGTATTTT.

The gene calls are TRBV7-3 and TRBJ2-4, with 7 bases fitting TRBD1. V lost 5 bases and J lost 3; bases outside the gene matches: 1. The CDR3 is 13 residues long. Germline CDR1 reads SGHTA; CDR2 reads FQGTGA. CDR3 sequence reads: CASSRDSKNIQYF. As DNA, the CDR3 is TGTGCCAGCAGCCGGGACAGCAAAAACATTCAGTACTTC.

J is TRBJ2-2 and V is TRBV7-6, with unresolved D. The CDR3 has 16 amino acids. Per the germline V gene, CDR1 is SGHVS and CDR2 is FNYEAQ. V shed 2 bases and J shed 1 base, with 11 bases lying between them. The CDR3 is CASSLQVERNTGELFF. DNA of the CDR3: TGTGCCAGCAGCTTACAAGTAGAGAGGAACACCGGGGAGCTGTTTTTT. The entire variable domain, with the rest obtained from reference TRBV7-6 and TRBJ2-2, is as follows: GAGVSQSPRYKVTKRGQDVALRCDPISGHVSLYWYRQALGQGPEFLTYFNYEAQQDKSGLPNDRFSAERPEGSISTLTIQRTEQRDSAMYRCASSLQVERNTGELFFGEGSRLTVL.

The chain joins TRBV5-1 to TRBJ1-5; D is uncertain. V lost 0 bases, J lost 7 bases, and 11 bases lay in between. The CDR3 totals 14 residues. Germline V gives CDR1 SGHRS, CDR2 YFSETQ. The CDR3 DNA follows: TGCGCCAGCAGCTTGGATGGCGTCGGGCAGCCCCAGCATTTT. It codes for CASSLDGVGQPQHF.

This clone was recorded once. This rearrangement joins TRBV7-2 to TRBJ2-2; the D is unclear. The germline V gene encodes CDR1 SGHTA and CDR2 FQGNSA. The germline V and J ends were trimmed by 2 bases and 3 bases, with 4 bases remaining between them. This CDR3 has 13 amino acids. DNA for the CDR3: TGTGCCAGCAGCTTATTCTACACCGGGGAGCTGTTTTTT. This gives the protein CASSLFYTGELFF.